Presented here are 8 T cell receptor beta chains from one specimen sequenced in a study of neurological immune-mediated disorders. Using its own MiXCR run on the 5' RACE reads, TCRdb lists one record per CDR3 protein. The table lists about 19,000 distinct CDR3 sequences, about 2.8% of them singletons, with 5.5% in the top ten. Sequences were obtained from PBMCs. All receptors derive from a woman aged 18-29 years with multiple sclerosis.

This clonotype was seen ten or more times. The chain's CDR3 is CATSDARTSDTQYF. The CDR3 region has the DNA TGTGCCACCAGTGATGCCCGGACCTCAGATACGCAGTATTTT. V is TRBV24-1 and J is TRBJ2-3; D unresolved. The CDR3 is 14 residues long. Germline lookup yields CDR1 KGHDR and CDR2 SFDVKD. The germline V and J ends were trimmed by 3 bases and 4 bases, with 10 bases remaining between them.

This clonotype was seen at least ten times. The chain has TRBV9 and TRBJ2-7; D call uncertain. The V gene's germline CDR1 is SGDLS and CDR2 YYNGEE. Trimming took 2 bases from V and 2 from J, leaving 8 bases between them. CDR3 length: 13 amino acids. The CDR3 DNA reads as TGTGCCAGCAGCGTCGCCAGTGCCTACGAGCAGTACTTC. Its protein product is CASSVASAYEQYF.

In its sample, this clonotype was seen many times. The chain uses TRBV12-3 or TRBV12-4 and TRBJ1-1; 10 bases are shared with TRBD1. The CDR3 covers 14 residues. V lost 5 bases, J lost 5 bases, and 5 bases stayed unmatched. CDR3 DNA sequence: TGTGCCAGCAGTGCGGACAGGGGGAGGACTGAAGCTTTCTTT. Translating it yields CASSADRGRTEAFF.

By share of the sample, this clonotype is medium-sized. The chain uses TRBV7-2 and TRBJ2-1; no clear D gene. The V and J ends lost 0 bases and 2 bases respectively, with 8 bases between them. CDR1 is SGHTA, CDR2 FQGNSA, per germline. This CDR3 is 15 amino acids long. CDR3 loop: CASSLAAAPYNEQFF. The CDR3 nucleotides are TGTGCCAGCAGCTTAGCGGCGGCTCCCTACAATGAGCAGTTCTTC.

This clonotype was recorded many times. J is TRBJ2-1 and V is TRBV9, with TRBD2 matching over 12 bases. Germline V gene data show CDR1 as SGDLS and CDR2 as YYNGEE. The junction had 5 bases not matched to a gene; V was cut back by 0 bases and J by 10 bases. The CDR3 length is 15 residues. CDR3 residues: CASSVEPSGRAEQFF. CDR3 sequence (DNA): TGTGCCAGCAGCGTAGAGCCTAGCGGGAGGGCCGAGCAGTTCTTC. The full variable domain, with the rest looked up from reference TRBV9 and TRBJ2-1, is DSGVTQTPKHLITATGQRVTLRCSPRSGDLSVYWYQQSLDQGLQFLIQYYNGEERAKGNILERFSAQQFPDLHSELNLSSLELGDSALYFCASSVEPSGRAEQFFGPGTRLTVL.

This clonotype showed up many times. The chain combines TRBV10-3 with TRBJ1-3, with D uncertain. Germline V gene lookup returns CDR1 ENHRY and CDR2 SYGVKD. The CDR3 covers 14 residues. Trimming stripped 5 bases from V and 0 bases from J, with 8 bases between. The CDR3 region is CAISNILSGNTIYF. DNA of the CDR3: TGTGCCATCAGTAATATACTCTCTGGAAACACCATATATTTT.

In its sample, this clonotype was seen many times. The conserved phenylalanine or tryptophan normally closing the CDR3 is absent here, so this likely arose from a read error. The rearrangement links TRBV5-1 to TRBJ2-1, with 10 bases aligning to TRBD2. CDR1 is SGHRS and CDR2 is YFSETQ in the germline V gene. CDR3 length: 15 amino acids. Trimming took 4 bases from V and 6 from J; bases not matched to a gene: 7. The DNA of the CDR3 is TGCGCCAGCAGCCCGGGGACTAGCGTCCCCAATGAGCAGTTCTAC. Protein product: CASSPGTSVPNEQFY.

This clonotype was observed many times. The chain joins TRBV5-5 to TRBJ1-5; D not resolved. Trimming removed 1 base from V and 0 bases from J, with 17 bases in between. This CDR3 region has 18 residues. The germline V gene has CDR1 SGHKS and CDR2 YYEKEE (reference sequence). Here the CDR3 reads CASSLRVWWEDSNQPQHF. CDR3 nucleotide sequence: TGTGCCAGCAGCTTGAGGGTTTGGTGGGAAGATAGCAATCAGCCCCAGCATTTT.